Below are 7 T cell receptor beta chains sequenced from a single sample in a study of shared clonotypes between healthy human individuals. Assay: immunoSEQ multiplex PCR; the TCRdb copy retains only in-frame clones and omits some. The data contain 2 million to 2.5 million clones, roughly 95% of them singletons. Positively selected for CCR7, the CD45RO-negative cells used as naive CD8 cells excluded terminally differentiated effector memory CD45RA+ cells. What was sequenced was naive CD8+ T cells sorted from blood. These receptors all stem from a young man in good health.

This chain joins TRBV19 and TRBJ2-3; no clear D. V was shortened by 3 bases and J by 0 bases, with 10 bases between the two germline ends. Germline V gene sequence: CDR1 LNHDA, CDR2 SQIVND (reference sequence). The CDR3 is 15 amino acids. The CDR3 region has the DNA TGTGCCAGTAGTATTGGTGACGGGAGCACAGATACGCAGTATTTT. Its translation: CASSIGDGSTDTQYF.

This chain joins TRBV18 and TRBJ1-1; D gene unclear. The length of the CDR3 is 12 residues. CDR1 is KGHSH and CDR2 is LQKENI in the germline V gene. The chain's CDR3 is CAGAGPNTEAFF. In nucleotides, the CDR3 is TGTGCTGGAGCAGGCCCGAACACTGAAGCTTTCTTT.

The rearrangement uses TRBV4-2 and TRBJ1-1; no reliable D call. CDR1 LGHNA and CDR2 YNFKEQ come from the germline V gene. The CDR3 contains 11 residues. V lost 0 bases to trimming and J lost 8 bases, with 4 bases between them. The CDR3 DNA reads TGTGCCAGCAGCCAAGAAGAGGAAGCTTTCTTT. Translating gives CASSQEEEAFF.

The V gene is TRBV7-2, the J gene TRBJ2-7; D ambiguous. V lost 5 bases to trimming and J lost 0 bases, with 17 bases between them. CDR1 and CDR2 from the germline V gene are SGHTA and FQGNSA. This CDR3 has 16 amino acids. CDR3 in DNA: TGTGCCAGCAGCACCTTTGGCGGATACAGCTCCTACGAGCAGTACTTC. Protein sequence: CASSTFGGYSSYEQYF.

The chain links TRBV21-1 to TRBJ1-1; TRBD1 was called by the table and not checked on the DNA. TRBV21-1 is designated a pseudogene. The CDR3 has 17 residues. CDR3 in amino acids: CASSKKEGTGWNTEAFF. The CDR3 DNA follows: TGTGCCAGCAGCAAAAAGGAAGGCACAGGGTGGAACACTGAAGCTTTCTTT.

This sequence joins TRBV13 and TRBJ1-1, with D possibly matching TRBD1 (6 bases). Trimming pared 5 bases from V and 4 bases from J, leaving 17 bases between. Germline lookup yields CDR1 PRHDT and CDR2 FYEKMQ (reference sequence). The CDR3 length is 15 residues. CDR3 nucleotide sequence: TGTGCCAGCAGCGCCCGGACAGTTTCAAGCACTGAAGCTTTCTTT. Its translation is CASSARTVSSTEAFF. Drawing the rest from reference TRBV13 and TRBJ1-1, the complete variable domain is AAGVIQSPRHLIKEKRETATLKCYPIPRHDTVYWYQQGPGQDPQFLISFYEKMQSDKGSIPDRFSAQQFSDYHSELNMSSLELGDSALYFCASSARTVSSTEAFFGQGTRLTVV.

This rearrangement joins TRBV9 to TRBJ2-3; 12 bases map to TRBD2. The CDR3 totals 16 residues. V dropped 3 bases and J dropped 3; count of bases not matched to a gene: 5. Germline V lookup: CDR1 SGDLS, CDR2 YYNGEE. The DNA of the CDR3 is TGTGCCAGCAGCGCTCGACTAGCGGGAGTGACAGATACGCAGTATTTT. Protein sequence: CASSARLAGVTDTQYF.